The rows below give T cell receptor beta chains drawn from one sample of a study of circulating tumor DNA in untreated peripheral T-cell lymphoma. Sequenced by immunoSEQ multiplex PCR; TCRdb stores in-frame clones only, minus some. Seen here are a few hundred clones, approximately 77% observed once, and the top ten hold roughly 12%. Sequenced: cell-free DNA from blood serum. The source is a human donor with peripheral T-cell lymphoma. The CDR3 runs from the conserved cysteine through the conserved F or W. A D gene is named only where the DNA matches it firmly. Size tells how often a clone was seen (once, few, many) or the class of an expanded clone, and some rows leave it out.

J gene,D gene,clone size,V gene,CDR3 DNA,CDR3 protein
TRBJ2-1,NA,NA,TRBV10-2,TGCGCCAGCAGTGCCCCTGAGCAGTTCTTC,CASSAPEQFF
TRBJ2-4,TRBD2,NA,TRBV9,TGTGCCAGCAGCGTGTCTACGGGGGGGCCAAACATTCAGTACTTC,CASSVSTGGPNIQYF
TRBJ2-5,NA,NA,TRBV27,TGTGCCAGCAGTTTATCGTACGCAGGGGAGGTTGAGACCCAGTACTTC,CASSLSYAGEVETQYF
TRBJ2-7,NA,NA,TRBV29-1,TGCAGCGCCTCCAGCAGGGGACTCTCCTACGAGCAGTACTTC,CSASSRGLSYEQYF
TRBJ2-4,NA,few,TRBV28,TGTGCCAGCAGTGTCAGACTTTACTTAGCCAAAAACATTCAGTACTTC,CASSVRLYLAKNIQYF
TRBJ1-2,NA,NA,TRBV7-2,TGTGCCAGCAGGGATTTCACGGGCAGCTACACCTTC,CASRDFTGSYTF
TRBJ2-6,NA,NA,TRBV15,TGTGCCACCAGCGGACAACTAAGGTGTGACAAGTCGGCCAACGTCCTGACTTTC,CATSGQLRCDKSANVLTF
TRBJ1-3,NA,NA,TRBV4-1,TGCGCCAGCAGCGATTTGGTTGGAAACACCATATATTTT,CASSDLVGNTIYF
TRBJ1-2,NA,NA,TRBV10-1,TGCGCCAGCAGTGAGTCGAGGGTACGTGGCTACACCTTC,CASSESRVRGYTF
TRBJ1-2,TRBD1,NA,TRBV14,TGTGCCAGCAGCCATAGCAGGGGGCTTGGCTACACCTTC,CASSHSRGLGYTF
TRBJ2-7,NA,NA,TRBV5-5,TGTGCCAGCAGCTTGGAGGCTGACTACGAGCAGTACTTC,CASSLEADYEQYF
TRBJ1-2,NA,few,TRBV18,TGTGCCAGCTCACCCTCAGGGGTAGTGCCATCGAGTAACTATGGCTACACCTTC,CASSPSGVVPSSNYGYTF
TRBJ2-7,NA,once,TRBV7-3,TGTGCCAGCAGCTTAACAGGCAACTACGAGCAGTACTTC,CASSLTGNYEQYF
TRBJ1-2,TRBD1,few,TRBV2,TGTGCCAGCACCCAGGGGGCTACAATTTATGGCTACACCTTC,CASTQGATIYGYTF
TRBJ2-1,NA,NA,TRBV13,TGTGCCAGCAGCTTAGTAGCAAGTGAGCAGTTCTTC,CASSLVASEQFF
TRBJ2-3,NA,few,TRBV30,TGTGCCTGGAGTGTACTTTTCGCAGGTGATACGCAGTATTTT,CAWSVLFAGDTQYF
TRBJ2-5,TRBD1,NA,TRBV7-2,TGTGCCAGCAGCTCTCAGGGGACAGGGGAGGAGACCCAGTACTTC,CASSSQGTGEETQYF
TRBJ1-1,NA,NA,TRBV21-1,TGTGCCAGTGTAGGGCAACGCAACACTGAAGCTTTCTTT,CASVGQRNTEAFF
TRBJ2-1,TRBD2,NA,TRBV7-2,TGTGCCAGCAGAGCCTTCGCGGGAGGGCAGGATGAGCAGTTCTTC,CASRAFAGGQDEQFF
TRBJ1-4,NA,NA,TRBV6-6,TGTGCCAGCAGCCCACCGAGAGAAAAACTGTTTTTT,CASSPPREKLFF
TRBJ1-1,NA,NA,TRBV5-1,TGCGCCAGCAGCTTGGGTGGTCTTGTGGACACTGAAGCTTTCTTT,CASSLGGLVDTEAFF
TRBJ1-5,TRBD1,NA,TRBV10-2,TGCGCCAGCAGTGAACAGGGGAGTCAGCCCCAGCATTTT,CASSEQGSQPQHF
TRBJ2-2,NA,once,TRBV6-6,TGTGCCAGCAGTTATTTGGCCGGGGAGCTGTTTTTT,CASSYLAGELFF